The clone carrying this T cell receptor (beta chain) was seen a few times. No antigen is known for it. V was clipped by 11 bases and J by 3 bases, with 19 bases between them. The CDR3 consists of 14 residues. CDR1 and CDR2 (germline): SNHLY, FYNNEI. TCRdb processed the 5' RACE reads anew with MiXCR; each CDR3 protein has one entry. Seen here are some 300,000 distinct CDR3 sequences, 7% to 10% observed once, and the top ten hold roughly a sixth. This record belongs to a study of T cells after yellow fever vaccination. Study-wide points: A large majority of primary-vaccination clones showed up again after the booster (about 97% CD4, around 90% CD8).

The J gene is TRBJ1-1, the V gene TRBV2, with a possible D match to TRBD1 (5 bases). The sequences come from PBMCs, collected about 49 days after the first yellow fever vaccination. The TCR originated in a man younger than 30 who received the YFV17D yellow fever vaccine. In nucleotides, the CDR3 is TGTGCCTGCCAATCAATCGGGGCCGACACTGAAGCTTTCTTT. It codes for CACQSIGADTEAFF.